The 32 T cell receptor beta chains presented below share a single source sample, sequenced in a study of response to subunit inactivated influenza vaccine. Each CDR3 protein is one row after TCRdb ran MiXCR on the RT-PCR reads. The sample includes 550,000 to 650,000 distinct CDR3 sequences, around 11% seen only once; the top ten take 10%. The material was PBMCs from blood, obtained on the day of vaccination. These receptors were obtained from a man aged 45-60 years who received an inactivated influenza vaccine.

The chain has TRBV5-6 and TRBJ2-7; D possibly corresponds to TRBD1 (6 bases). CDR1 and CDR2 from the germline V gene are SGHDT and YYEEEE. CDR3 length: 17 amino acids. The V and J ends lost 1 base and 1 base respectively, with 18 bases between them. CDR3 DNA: TGTGCCAGCAGCTTGACAGGTAGGACAGACAGTTCCTACGAGCAGTACTTC. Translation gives CASSLTGRTDSSYEQYF.

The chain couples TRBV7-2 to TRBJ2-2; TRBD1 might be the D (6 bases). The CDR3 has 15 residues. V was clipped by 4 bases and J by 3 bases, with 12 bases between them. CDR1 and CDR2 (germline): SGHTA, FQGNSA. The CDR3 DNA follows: TGTGCCAGCAGCTCCGGGACACTCTACACCGGGGAGCTGTTTTTT. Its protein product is CASSSGTLYTGELFF.

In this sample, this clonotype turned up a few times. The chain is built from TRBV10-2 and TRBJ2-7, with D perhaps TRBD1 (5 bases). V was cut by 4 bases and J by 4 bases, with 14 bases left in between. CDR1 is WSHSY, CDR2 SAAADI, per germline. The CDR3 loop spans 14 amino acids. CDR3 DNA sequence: TGCGCCAGCAGTGCTGTGGGGCGACGGTACGAGCAGTACTTC. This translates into CASSAVGRRYEQYF.

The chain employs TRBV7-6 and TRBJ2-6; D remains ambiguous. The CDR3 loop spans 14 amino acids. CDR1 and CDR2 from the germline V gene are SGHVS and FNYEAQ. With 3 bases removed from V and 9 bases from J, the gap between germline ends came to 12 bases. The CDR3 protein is CASSFLDGYNVLTF. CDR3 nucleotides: TGTGCCAGCAGCTTCCTAGACGGCTACAACGTCCTGACTTTC.

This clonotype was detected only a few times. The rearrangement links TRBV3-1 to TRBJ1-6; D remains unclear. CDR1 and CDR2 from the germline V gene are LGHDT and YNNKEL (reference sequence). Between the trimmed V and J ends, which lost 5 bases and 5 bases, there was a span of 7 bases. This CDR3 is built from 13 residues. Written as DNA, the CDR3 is TGTGCCAGCAGCTCGGCTAATAATTCACCCCTCCACTTT. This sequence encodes CASSSANNSPLHF. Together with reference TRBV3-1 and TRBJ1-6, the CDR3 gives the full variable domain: DTAVSQTPKYLVTQMGNDKSIKCEQNLGHDTMYWYKQDSKKFLKIMFSYNNKELIINETVPNRFSPKSPDKAHLNLHINSLELGDSAVYFCASSSANNSPLHFGNGTRLTVT.

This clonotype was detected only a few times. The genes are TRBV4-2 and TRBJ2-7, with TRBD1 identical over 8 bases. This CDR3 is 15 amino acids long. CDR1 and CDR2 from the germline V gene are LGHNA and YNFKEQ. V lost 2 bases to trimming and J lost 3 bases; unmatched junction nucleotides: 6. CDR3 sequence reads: CASSQLTGAGYEQYF. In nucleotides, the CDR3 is TGTGCCAGCAGCCAATTGACAGGGGCGGGCTACGAGCAGTACTTC.

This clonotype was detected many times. The CDR3 bases are TGCGCCAGCAGCCTGACGCAACTAGCGGGGGGGAGAGATACGCAGTATTTT. Translated: CASSLTQLAGGRDTQYF. The genes are TRBV4-1 and TRBJ2-3, with 13 bases that match TRBD2. CDR1 MGHRA and CDR2 YSYEKL come from the germline V gene. CDR3 length: 17 residues. J was trimmed by 5 bases and V by 4 bases; bases with no gene match: 9.

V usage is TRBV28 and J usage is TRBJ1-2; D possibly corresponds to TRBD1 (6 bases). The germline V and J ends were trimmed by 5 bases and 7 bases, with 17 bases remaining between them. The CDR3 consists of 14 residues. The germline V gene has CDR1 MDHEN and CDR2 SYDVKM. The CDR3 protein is CASSSRDTVVGYTF. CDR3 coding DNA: TGTGCCAGCAGTAGCCGGGACACTGTCGTTGGCTACACCTTC.

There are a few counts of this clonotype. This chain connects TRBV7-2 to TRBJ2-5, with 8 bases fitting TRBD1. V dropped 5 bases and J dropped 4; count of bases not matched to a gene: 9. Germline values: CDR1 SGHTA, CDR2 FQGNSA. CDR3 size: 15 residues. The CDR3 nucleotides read TGTGCCAGCAGCCCAGGACAGGGTAGAGGAGAGACCCAGTACTTC. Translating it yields CASSPGQGRGETQYF.

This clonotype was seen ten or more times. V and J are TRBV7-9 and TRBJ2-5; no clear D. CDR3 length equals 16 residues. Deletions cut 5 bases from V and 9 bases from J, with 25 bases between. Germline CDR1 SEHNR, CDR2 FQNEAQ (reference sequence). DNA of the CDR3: TGTGCCAGCAGCCCGCCCTTCCGGACGGCTATTGGGTCCCAGTACTTC. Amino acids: CASSPPFRTAIGSQYF.

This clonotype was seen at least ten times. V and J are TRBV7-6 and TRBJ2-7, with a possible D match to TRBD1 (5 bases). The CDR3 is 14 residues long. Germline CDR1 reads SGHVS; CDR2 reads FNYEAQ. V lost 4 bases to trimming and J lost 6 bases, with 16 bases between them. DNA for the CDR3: TGTGCCAGCAGCTCTCCTGGCAGGGTGGCCGAGCAGTACTTC. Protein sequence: CASSSPGRVAEQYF. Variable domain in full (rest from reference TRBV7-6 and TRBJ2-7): GAGVSQSPRYKVTKRGQDVALRCDPISGHVSLYWYRQALGQGPEFLTYFNYEAQQDKSGLPNDRFSAERPEGSISTLTIQRTEQRDSAMYRCASSSPGRVAEQYFGPGTRLTVT.

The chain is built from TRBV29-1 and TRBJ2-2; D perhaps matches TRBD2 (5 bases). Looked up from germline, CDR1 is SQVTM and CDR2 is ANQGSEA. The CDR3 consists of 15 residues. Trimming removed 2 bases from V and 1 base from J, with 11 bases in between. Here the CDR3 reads CSVEIRGMNTGELFF. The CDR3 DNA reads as TGCAGCGTTGAAATTCGAGGGATGAACACCGGGGAGCTGTTTTTT.

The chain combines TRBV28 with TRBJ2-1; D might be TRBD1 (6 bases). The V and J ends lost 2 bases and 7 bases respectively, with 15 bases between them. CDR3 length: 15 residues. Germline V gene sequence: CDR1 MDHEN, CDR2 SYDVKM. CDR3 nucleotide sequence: TGTGCCAGCAGTTTAGGCAGGGGCGCACATAATGAGCAGTTCTTC. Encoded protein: CASSLGRGAHNEQFF.

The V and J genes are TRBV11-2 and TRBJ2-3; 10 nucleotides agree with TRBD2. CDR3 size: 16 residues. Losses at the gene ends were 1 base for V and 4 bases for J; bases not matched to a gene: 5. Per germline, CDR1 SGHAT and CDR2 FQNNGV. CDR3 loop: CASSLASGGAADTQYF. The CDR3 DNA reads TGTGCCAGCAGCTTAGCCAGCGGGGGGGCCGCAGATACGCAGTATTTT.

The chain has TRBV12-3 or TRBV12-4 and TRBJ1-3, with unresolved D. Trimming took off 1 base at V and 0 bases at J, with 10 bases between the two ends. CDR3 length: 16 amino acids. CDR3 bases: TGTGCCAGCAGTTTAGAAGGGAGAACCTCTGGAAACACCATATATTTT. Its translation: CASSLEGRTSGNTIYF.

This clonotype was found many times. The CDR3 protein is CASSYLGVEQYF. CDR3 DNA: TGTGCCAGCAGTTACTTGGGTGTCGAGCAGTACTTC. The chain joins TRBV6-2 or TRBV6-3 to TRBJ2-7; D gene unclear. CDR1 and CDR2 from the germline V gene are MNHEY and SVGEGT. The V and J ends lost 1 base and 6 bases respectively, with 7 bases between them. CDR3 size: 12 residues.

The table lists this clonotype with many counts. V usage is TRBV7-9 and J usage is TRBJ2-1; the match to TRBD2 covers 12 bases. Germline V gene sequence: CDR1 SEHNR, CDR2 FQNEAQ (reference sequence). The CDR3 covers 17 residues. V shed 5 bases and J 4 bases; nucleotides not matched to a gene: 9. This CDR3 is CASSPLVGTSGYNEQFF. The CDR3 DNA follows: TGTGCCAGCAGCCCGCTAGTCGGGACTAGCGGGTACAATGAGCAGTTCTTC.

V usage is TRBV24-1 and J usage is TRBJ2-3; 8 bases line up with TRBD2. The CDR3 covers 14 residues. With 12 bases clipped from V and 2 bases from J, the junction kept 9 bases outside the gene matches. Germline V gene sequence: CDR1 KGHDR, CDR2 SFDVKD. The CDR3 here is CAALGREVTDTQYF. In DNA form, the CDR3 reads TGTGCCGCGCTGGGGCGGGAGGTCACAGATACGCAGTATTTT.

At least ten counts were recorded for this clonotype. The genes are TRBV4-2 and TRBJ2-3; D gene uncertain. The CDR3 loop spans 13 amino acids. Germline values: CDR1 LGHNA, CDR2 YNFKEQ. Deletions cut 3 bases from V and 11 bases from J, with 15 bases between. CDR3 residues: CASSHIQGPEQYF. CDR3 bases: TGTGCCAGCAGCCATATACAAGGGCCAGAGCAGTATTTT.

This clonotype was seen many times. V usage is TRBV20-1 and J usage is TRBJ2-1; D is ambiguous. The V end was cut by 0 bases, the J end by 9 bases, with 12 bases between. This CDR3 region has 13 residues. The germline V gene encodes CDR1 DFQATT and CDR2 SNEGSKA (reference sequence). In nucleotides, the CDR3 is TGCAGTGCTAGAGATTTGGGGTTCCCTGAGCAGTTCTTC. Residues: CSARDLGFPEQFF.

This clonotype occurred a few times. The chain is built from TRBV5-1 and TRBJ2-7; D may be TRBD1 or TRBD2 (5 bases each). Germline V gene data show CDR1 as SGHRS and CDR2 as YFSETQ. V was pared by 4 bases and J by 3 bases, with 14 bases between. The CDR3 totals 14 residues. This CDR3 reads CASSNRDGYYEQYF. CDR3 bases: TGCGCCAGCAGCAACCGGGACGGATACTACGAGCAGTACTTC.

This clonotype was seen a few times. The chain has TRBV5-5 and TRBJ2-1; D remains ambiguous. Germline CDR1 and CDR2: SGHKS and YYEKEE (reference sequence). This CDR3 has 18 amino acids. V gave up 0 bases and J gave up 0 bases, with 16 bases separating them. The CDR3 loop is CASSLAGVLADSYNEQFF. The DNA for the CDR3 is TGTGCCAGCAGCTTGGCCGGCGTTTTAGCAGACTCCTACAATGAGCAGTTCTTC.

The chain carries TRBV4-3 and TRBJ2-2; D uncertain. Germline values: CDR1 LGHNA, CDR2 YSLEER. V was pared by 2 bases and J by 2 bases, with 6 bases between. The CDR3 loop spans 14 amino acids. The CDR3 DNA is TGCGCCAGCAGCCAAACTATTAACACCGGGGAGCTGTTTTTT. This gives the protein CASSQTINTGELFF.

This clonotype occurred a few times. The CDR3 here is CASSQVGRGYSPLHF. As DNA, the CDR3 is TGTGCCAGCAGCCAAGTCGGCAGGGGGTATTCACCCCTCCACTTT. The chain has TRBV3-1 and TRBJ1-6, with TRBD1 matching 7 bases. Germline lookup yields CDR1 LGHDT and CDR2 YNNKEL (reference sequence). J gave up 8 bases and V 1 base, and 5 bases lay outside the gene matches. CDR3 size: 15 residues. Filled out from reference TRBV3-1 and TRBJ1-6, the complete variable domain reads DTAVSQTPKYLVTQMGNDKSIKCEQNLGHDTMYWYKQDSKKFLKIMFSYNNKELIINETVPNRFSPKSPDKAHLNLHINSLELGDSAVYFCASSQVGRGYSPLHFGNGTRLTVT.

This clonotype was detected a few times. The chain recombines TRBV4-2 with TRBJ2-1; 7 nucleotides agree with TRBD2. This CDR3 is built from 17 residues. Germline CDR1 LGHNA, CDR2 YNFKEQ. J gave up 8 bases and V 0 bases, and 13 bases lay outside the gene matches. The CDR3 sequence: CASSQEGGGLLGYEQFF. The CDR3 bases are TGTGCCAGCAGCCAAGAAGGCGGGGGTCTGCTTGGATATGAGCAGTTCTTC.

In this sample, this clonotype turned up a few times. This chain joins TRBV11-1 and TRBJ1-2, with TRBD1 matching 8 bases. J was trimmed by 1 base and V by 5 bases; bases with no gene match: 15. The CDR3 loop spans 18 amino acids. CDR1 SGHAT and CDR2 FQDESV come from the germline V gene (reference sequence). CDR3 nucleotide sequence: TGTGCCAGCAGCCTTATCGGGACAGGCCCACTCCTTAACTATGGCTACACCTTC. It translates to CASSLIGTGPLLNYGYTF.

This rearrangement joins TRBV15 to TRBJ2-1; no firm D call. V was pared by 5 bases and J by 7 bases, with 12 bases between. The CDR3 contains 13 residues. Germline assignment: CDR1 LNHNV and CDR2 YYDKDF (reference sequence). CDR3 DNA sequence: TGTGCCACCAGCCTGCAGTTGGGAAATGAGCAGTTCTTC. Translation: CATSLQLGNEQFF.

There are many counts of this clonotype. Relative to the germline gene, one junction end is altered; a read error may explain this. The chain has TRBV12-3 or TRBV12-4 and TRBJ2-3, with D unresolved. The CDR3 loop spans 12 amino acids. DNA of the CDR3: TGTGCCAGCAGCTTAGCAGTGGATACGCAGTATTTT. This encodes CASSLAVDTQYF.

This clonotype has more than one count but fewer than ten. This chain's CDR3 is CSVEARQGNTEAFF. DNA of the CDR3: TGCAGCGTTGAAGCTCGACAGGGAAACACTGAAGCTTTCTTT. This sequence joins TRBV29-1 and TRBJ1-1; the match to TRBD1 covers 7 bases. The CDR3 extends over 14 amino acids. From germline, CDR1 is SQVTM and CDR2 ANQGSEA. With V trimmed by 1 base and J by 2 bases, 4 bases remained unmatched.

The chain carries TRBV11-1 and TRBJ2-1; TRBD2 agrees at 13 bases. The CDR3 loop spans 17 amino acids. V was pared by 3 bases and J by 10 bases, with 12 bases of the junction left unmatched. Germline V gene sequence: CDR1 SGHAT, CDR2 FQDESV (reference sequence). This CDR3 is CASSLGLAGTAGWEQFF. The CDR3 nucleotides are TGTGCCAGCAGCTTGGGACTAGCGGGGACGGCTGGCTGGGAGCAGTTCTTC.

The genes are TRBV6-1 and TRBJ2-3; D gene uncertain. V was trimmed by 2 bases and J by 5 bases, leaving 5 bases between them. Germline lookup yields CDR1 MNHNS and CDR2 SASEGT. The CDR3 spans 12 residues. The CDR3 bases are TGTGCCAGCAGTGAATGGGTAGATACGCAGTATTTT. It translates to CASSEWVDTQYF.

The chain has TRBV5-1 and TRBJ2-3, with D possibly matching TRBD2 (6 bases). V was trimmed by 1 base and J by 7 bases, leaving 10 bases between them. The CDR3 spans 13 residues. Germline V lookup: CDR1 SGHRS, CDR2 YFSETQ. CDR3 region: CASSLKGLHTQYF. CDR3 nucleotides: TGCGCCAGCAGCTTGAAGGGACTCCATACGCAGTATTTT.